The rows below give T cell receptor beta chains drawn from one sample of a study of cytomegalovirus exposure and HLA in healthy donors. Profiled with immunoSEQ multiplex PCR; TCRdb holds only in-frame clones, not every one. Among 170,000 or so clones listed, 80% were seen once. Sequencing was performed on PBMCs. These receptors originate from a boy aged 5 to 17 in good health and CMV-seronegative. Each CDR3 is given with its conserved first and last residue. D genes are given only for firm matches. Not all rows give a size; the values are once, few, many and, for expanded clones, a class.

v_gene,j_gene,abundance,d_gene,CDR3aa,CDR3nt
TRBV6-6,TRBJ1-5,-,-,CASSYSWSQPQHF,TGTGCCAGCAGTTACTCGTGGAGTCAGCCCCAGCATTTT
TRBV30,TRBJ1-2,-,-,CAWKGDRHGYTF,TGTGCCTGGAAGGGAGACCGCCATGGCTACACCTTC
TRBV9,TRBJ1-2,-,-,CASSVNEARSNYGYTF,TGTGCCAGCAGCGTAAATGAGGCCCGCTCTAACTATGGCTACACCTTC
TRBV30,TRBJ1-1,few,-,CAWSVAGRPTEAFF,TGTGCCTGGAGTGTAGCAGGCAGGCCCACTGAAGCTTTCTTT
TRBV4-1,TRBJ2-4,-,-,CASSQGERLNIQYF,TGCGCCAGCAGCCAAGGCGAGCGATTAAACATTCAGTACTTC
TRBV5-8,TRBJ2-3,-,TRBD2,CASSFHGLAGTPDTQYF,TGTGCCAGCAGCTTCCATGGACTAGCGGGAACCCCAGATACGCAGTATTTT
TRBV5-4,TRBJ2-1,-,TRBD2,CASSPPGLAGGGQFF,TGTGCCAGCAGCCCACCGGGACTAGCGGGGGGTGGGCAGTTCTTC
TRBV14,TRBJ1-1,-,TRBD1,CASSQDPGQGRIGTEAFF,TGTGCCAGCAGCCAAGACCCGGGACAGGGACGGATCGGCACTGAAGCTTTCTTT
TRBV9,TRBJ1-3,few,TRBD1,CASSVAGQGSGNTIYF,TGTGCCAGCAGCGTAGCAGGACAGGGGTCTGGAAACACCATATATTTT
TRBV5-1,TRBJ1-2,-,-,CASSFGGDYGYTF,TGCGCCAGCAGCTTCGGTGGAGACTATGGCTACACCTTC
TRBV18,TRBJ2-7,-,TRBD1,CASSARDRGHEQYF,TGTGCCAGCTCAGCCCGGGACAGGGGACACGAGCAGTACTTC
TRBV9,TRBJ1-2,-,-,CASSVGGLYYGYTF,TGTGCCAGCAGCGTCGGGGGGCTGTACTATGGCTACACCTTC
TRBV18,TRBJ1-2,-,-,CASSLDSLGDYGYTF,TGTGCCAGCTCACTGGACAGCCTCGGGGACTATGGCTACACCTTC
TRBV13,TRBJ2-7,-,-,CASSEEANYEQYF,TGTGCCAGCAGCGAAGAAGCGAACTACGAGCAGTACTTC
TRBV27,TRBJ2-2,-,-,CASSLLGVASTGELFF,TGTGCCAGCAGTTTACTAGGGGTGGCGAGTACCGGGGAGCTGTTTTTT
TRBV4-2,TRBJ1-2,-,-,CASSQGLGYTF,TGTGCCAGCAGCCAAGGGCTCGGCTACACCTTC
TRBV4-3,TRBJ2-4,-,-,CASSQGLESIQYF,TGCGCCAGCAGCCAAGGTCTAGAGAGCATTCAGTACTTC
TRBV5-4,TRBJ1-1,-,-,CASSQTGAEAFF,TGTGCCAGCAGCCAAACAGGTGCTGAAGCTTTCTTT
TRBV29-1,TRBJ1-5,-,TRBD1,CSVGQGQGHQPQHF,TGCAGCGTCGGACAGGGACAGGGGCATCAGCCCCAGCATTTT
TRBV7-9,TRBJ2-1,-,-,CASSLDGSYNNEQFF,TGTGCCAGCAGCTTAGACGGGAGCTACAACAATGAGCAGTTCTTC
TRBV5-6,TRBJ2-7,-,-,CASSPSAGNRPYEQYF,TGTGCCAGCAGCCCCTCGGCAGGGAACCGCCCCTACGAGCAGTACTTC
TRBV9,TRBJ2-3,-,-,CASSPVAFATDTQYF,TGTGCCAGCAGCCCTGTAGCGTTCGCCACAGATACGCAGTATTTT
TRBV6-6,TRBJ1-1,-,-,CASREGVNTEAFF,TGTGCCAGCAGGGAAGGGGTGAACACTGAAGCTTTCTTT
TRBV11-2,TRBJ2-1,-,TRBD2,CASSLGTSGRANNEQFF,TGTGCCAGCAGCTTAGGGACTAGCGGGAGGGCCAACAATGAGCAGTTCTTC
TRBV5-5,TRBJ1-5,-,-,CASSLGPGGQPQHF,TGTGCCAGCAGCTTGGGTCCCGGGGGTCAGCCCCAGCATTTT
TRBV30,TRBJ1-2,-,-,CAWSVRDSNYGYTF,TGTGCCTGGAGTGTACGGGACTCAAACTATGGCTACACCTTC
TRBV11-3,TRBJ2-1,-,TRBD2,CASSGGTSGRASYNEQFF,TGTGCCAGCAGCGGGGGGACTAGCGGGAGGGCCTCCTACAATGAGCAGTTCTTC
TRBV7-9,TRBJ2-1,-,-,CASSLARGASAYNEQFF,TGTGCCAGCAGCTTAGCCCGAGGGGCTAGCGCCTACAATGAGCAGTTCTTC
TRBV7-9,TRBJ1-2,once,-,CASSLDVGLDYGYTF,TGTGCCAGCAGCTTAGATGTGGGGCTGGACTATGGCTACACCTTC
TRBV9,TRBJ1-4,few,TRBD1,CASSQGQGGEKLFF,TGTGCCAGCAGCCAAGGACAGGGTGGAGAAAAACTGTTTTTT
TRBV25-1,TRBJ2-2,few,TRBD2,CASTLGLADDFGELFF,TGTGCCAGCACCCTAGGACTAGCGGACGATTTCGGGGAGCTGTTTTTT
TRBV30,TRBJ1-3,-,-,CAYSTAASGNTIYF,TGTGCCTACTCGACAGCCGCCTCTGGAAACACCATATATTTT
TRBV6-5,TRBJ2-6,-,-,CATGTGANVLTF,TGTGCTACCGGGACAGGGGCCAACGTCCTGACTTTC
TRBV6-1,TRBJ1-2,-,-,CASTSGDYGYTF,TGTGCCAGCACATCAGGGGACTATGGCTACACCTTC
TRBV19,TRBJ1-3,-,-,CASRMAAGNTIYF,TGTGCCAGTAGGATGGCAGCTGGAAACACCATATATTTT
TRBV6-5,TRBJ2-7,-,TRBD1,CASSGTAFYEQYF,TGTGCCAGCAGCGGGACAGCCTTCTACGAGCAGTACTTC
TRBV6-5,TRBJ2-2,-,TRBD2,CASSRGGVGELFF,TGTGCCAGCAGTCGGGGGGGGGTAGGGGAGCTGTTTTTT
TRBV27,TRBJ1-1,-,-,CASSLGGEVWRMNTEAFF,TGTGCCAGCAGTTTAGGCGGGGAGGTTTGGAGGATGAACACTGAAGCTTTCTTT
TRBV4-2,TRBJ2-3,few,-,CASSQDGLLSDTQYF,TGTGCCAGCAGCCAAGACGGACTCCTCTCAGATACGCAGTATTTT
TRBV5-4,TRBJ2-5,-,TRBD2,CASSSAGGGEETQYF,TGTGCCAGCAGCTCGGCCGGGGGGGGCGAAGAGACCCAGTACTTC
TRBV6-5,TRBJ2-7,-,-,CASSPGRTTSYEQYF,TGTGCCAGCAGCCCCGGAAGGACAACGAGCTACGAGCAGTACTTC
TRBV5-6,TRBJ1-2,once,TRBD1,CASSLGQAAYGYTF,TGTGCCAGCAGCCTAGGACAGGCGGCCTATGGCTACACCTTC
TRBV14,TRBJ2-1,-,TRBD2,CASSQGASGGATTYNEQFF,TGTGCCAGCAGCCAAGGTGCCAGCGGGGGGGCCACAACCTACAATGAGCAGTTCTTC
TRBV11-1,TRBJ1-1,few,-,CASSLEQEGTEAFF,TGTGCCAGCAGCTTAGAACAGGAGGGCACTGAAGCTTTCTTT
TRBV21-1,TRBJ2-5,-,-,CASSKGWCRAWQETQYF,TGTGCCAGCAGCAAAGGTTGGTGCAGGGCTTGGCAAGAGACCCAGTACTTC
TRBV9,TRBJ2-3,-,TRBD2,CASTPSGSTDTQYF,TGTGCCAGCACTCCTAGCGGGAGCACAGATACGCAGTATTTT
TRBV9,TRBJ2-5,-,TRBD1,CASSSGQGIQETQYF,TGTGCCAGCAGCTCAGGACAGGGCATTCAAGAGACCCAGTACTTC
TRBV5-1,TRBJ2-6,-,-,CASSLASSGANVLTF,TGCGCCAGCAGCTTGGCCAGCTCTGGGGCCAACGTCCTGACTTTC
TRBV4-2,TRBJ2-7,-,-,CASSPGTPNEQYF,TGTGCCAGCAGCCCCGGGACTCCTAACGAGCAGTACTTC
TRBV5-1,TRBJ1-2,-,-,CASSSRQANYGYTF,TGCGCCAGCAGCTCCCGACAGGCTAACTATGGCTACACCTTC
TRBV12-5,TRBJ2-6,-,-,CASGSPPSGDSGANVLTF,TGTGCTAGTGGTTCTCCTCCCTCAGGGGACTCTGGGGCCAACGTCCTGACTTTC
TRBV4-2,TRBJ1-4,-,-,CASSQDPSGMSGEKLFF,TGTGCCAGCAGCCAAGATCCCTCCGGGATGAGTGGTGAAAAACTGTTTTTT